Reported below is one T cell receptor (beta chain). The germline V gene has CDR1 MNHEY and CDR2 SVGAGI. The CDR3 length is 15 residues. Trimming at V came to 5 bases and at J to 0 bases, leaving 4 bases not matched to a gene. TCRdb's table, derived via immunoSEQ multiplex PCR, lists solely in-frame clones and lacks some. The data show 150,000 to 200,000 clones, roughly 90% seen once. This record comes from a study of control samples from healthy donors and cancer patients. This TCR was sampled from a woman aged 30 to 39 in good health. The specimen sequenced was blood. The genes are TRBV6-5 and TRBJ2-3; 8 bases fit TRBD2. The CDR3 coding sequence is TGTGCCAGCAGTACAGCGGGAGCTAGCACAGATACGCAGTATTTT. Translated: CASSTAGASTDTQYF.